One and the same sample provided the 29 T cell receptor beta chains below, sequenced in a study of post-analysis software for immune sequencing data. Whole-study results and caveats: TRBV segments more frequent in patients than in controls numbered about 5 and included TRBV5-6, TRBV5-1 and TRBV20-1.

Unique molecular identifiers were present in the TCR beta cDNA libraries. In TCRdb, the PCR reads were re-called with MiXCR into one record per CDR3 protein. Of 650,000 to 850,000 distinct CDR3 sequences detected, roughly 50% appear once; the ten largest clones hold roughly 4.4%. No antigen is known for these receptors. Source material: blood. The source is a girl between 10 and 17 years old with multiple sclerosis.

This sequence joins TRBV20-1 and TRBJ2-5; maybe TRBD2 (6 bases). The better agreement between TRBJ2-7 and the DNA end casts doubt on the J call. The V gene's germline CDR1 is DFQATT and CDR2 SNEGSKA (reference sequence). CDR3 length: 12 amino acids. In DNA form, the CDR3 reads TGCAGTGCTAGCGGGAGTTACCACGAGCAGTACTTC. As protein: CSASGSYHEQYF.

This clonotype showed up just a few times. The rearrangement links TRBV2 to TRBJ2-1; D is ambiguous. The V end lost 4 bases, the J end lost 1 base, and 14 bases lay between the germline ends. CDR1 and CDR2 from the germline V gene are SNHLY and FYNNEI. The CDR3 contains 16 residues. The DNA of the CDR3 is TGTGCCAGCAGTGGTCTAGGTTTGGCGTCCTACAATGAGCAGTTCTTC. Its protein is CASSGLGLASYNEQFF.

The CDR3 sequence is CASITEGYGYTF. For the CDR3, the DNA is TGTGCCAGCATCACAGAGGGCTATGGCTACACCTTC. The V gene is TRBV2, the J gene TRBJ1-2; D unclear. CDR3 length equals 12 residues. Germline CDR1 reads SNHLY; CDR2 reads FYNNEI. V gave up 7 bases and J gave up 4 bases, with 10 bases separating them.

This clonotype was counted a single time. The V call is TRBV12-3 or TRBV12-4, the J call TRBJ1-2, with TRBD1 as a possible D gene (6 bases). V was clipped by 2 bases and J by 8 bases, with 12 bases between them. This CDR3 spans 13 amino acids. The DNA for the CDR3 is TGTGCCAGCAGTTTAAATGCAGGGGAAGGCTACACCTTC. Translation: CASSLNAGEGYTF.

This chain joins TRBV7-2 and TRBJ2-1; 13 bases align to TRBD2. With 5 bases clipped from V and 7 bases from J, the junction kept 8 bases outside the gene matches. There are 16 residues in the CDR3. The germline gives CDR1 SGHTA, CDR2 FQGNSA. The CDR3 DNA reads TGTGCCAGCAGCACTAGCGGGAGGGCCTATTTGAATGAGCAGTTCTTC. Its translation: CASSTSGRAYLNEQFF.

The rearrangement joins TRBV12-3 or TRBV12-4 to TRBJ1-1; D gene ambiguous. This CDR3 contains 14 residues. V was cut by 3 bases and J by 4 bases, with 12 bases left in between. The CDR3 region is CASSFVSTRTEAFF. DNA of the CDR3: TGTGCCAGCAGTTTTGTGTCAACACGCACTGAAGCTTTCTTT.

The genes are TRBV29-1 and TRBJ2-1; 8 bases are shared with TRBD1. The length of the CDR3 is 13 residues. The J segment lost 8 bases and the V segment lost 3 bases, leaving 6 bases of the junction unmatched. Germline V gives CDR1 SQVTM, CDR2 ANQGSEA. The CDR3 reads CSVEDRVVDEQFF. The CDR3 coding sequence is TGCAGCGTTGAGGACAGGGTGGTAGATGAGCAGTTCTTC.

The chain couples TRBV12-3 or TRBV12-4 to TRBJ2-3; a possible D gene is TRBD2 (6 bases). Trimming removed 5 bases at V and 6 bases at J, with 24 bases between. The CDR3 contains 17 residues. The CDR3 sequence is CASSLALNSRRVDTQYF. For the CDR3, the DNA is TGTGCCAGCAGTCTCGCCCTAAATTCCAGGAGGGTGGATACGCAGTATTTT.

J is TRBJ2-7 and V is TRBV6-5; TRBD2 matches at 12 bases. The J segment lost 2 bases and the V segment lost 4 bases, leaving 12 bases of the junction unmatched. CDR1 and CDR2 (germline): MNHEY, SVGAGI. This CDR3 is built from 18 residues. The DNA for the CDR3 is TGTGCCAGCAGTTCAGGAGGGACTAGCGGGCAAGGTACCTACGAGCAGTACTTC. The encoded protein is CASSSGGTSGQGTYEQYF.

The chain uses TRBV2 and TRBJ2-5; D not certain. Germline V gene lookup returns CDR1 SNHLY and CDR2 FYNNEI. The CDR3 totals 14 residues. The V and J ends lost 0 bases and 11 bases respectively, with 16 bases between them. CDR3 DNA: TGTGCCAGCAGTGAAGCGCCTTCCTACAATGAGCAGTACTTC. Its translation is CASSEAPSYNEQYF.

The rearrangement uses TRBV25-1 and TRBJ1-2; the D is unclear. Germline lookup yields CDR1 MGHDK and CDR2 SYGVNS. This CDR3 has 14 amino acids. V was trimmed by 1 base and J by 5 bases, leaving 11 bases between them. For the CDR3, the DNA is TGTGCCAGCAGTGAATTCACGCCTTTTTATGGCTACACCTTC. Translation gives CASSEFTPFYGYTF.

The chain recombines TRBV10-3 with TRBJ2-3; 12 bases are a match to TRBD2. Germline trimming cut 4 bases from V and 5 bases from J; bases unmatched to any gene: 4. Germline CDR1 reads ENHRY; CDR2 reads SYGVKD. The CDR3 runs to 15 residues. The CDR3 DNA reads as TGTGCCATCAGTGCACTAGCGGGAGGTGTAGATACGCAGTATTTT. Amino acid sequence: CAISALAGGVDTQYF.

This clonotype is a singleton in its sample. The chain employs TRBV25-1 and TRBJ1-2; D remains unclear. Between the trimmed V and J ends, which lost 3 bases and 0 bases, there was a span of 5 bases. The germline gives CDR1 MGHDK, CDR2 SYGVNS. This CDR3 comprises 13 residues. In nucleotides, the CDR3 is TGTGCCAGCAGTGAGATAGCTAACTATGGCTACACCTTC. Residues: CASSEIANYGYTF.

The V call is TRBV11-1, the J call TRBJ2-4, with D possibly being TRBD1 or TRBD2 (5 bases each). The better agreement between TRBJ2-7 and the DNA end casts doubt on the J call. CDR3 length: 16 amino acids. Germline V gene sequence: CDR1 SGHAT, CDR2 FQDESV (reference sequence). CDR3 loop: CASSLAEGRAYYEQYF. CDR3 coding DNA: TGTGCCAGCAGCCTCGCCGAGGGCAGGGCCTACTACGAGCAGTACTTC.

The chain carries TRBV6-5 and TRBJ1-2; no firm D call. Trimming removed 9 bases at V and 5 bases at J, with 25 bases between. Germline V CDR1 and CDR2: MNHEY, SVGAGI. The CDR3 runs to 16 residues. The CDR3 DNA sequence: TGTGCCAGTCGTCGACAAATAGACCCTCCGGGTTATGGCTACACCTTC. This translates into CASRRQIDPPGYGYTF.

This clonotype was recorded once. The chain combines TRBV7-9 with TRBJ2-5, with D perhaps matching TRBD1 (6 bases). The J call is in doubt because the DNA end fits TRBJ2-7 better. This CDR3 region has 15 residues. The germline V gene has CDR1 SEHNR and CDR2 FQNEAQ (reference sequence). CDR3 residues: CASSSRTESSYEQYF. In DNA form, the CDR3 reads TGTGCCAGCAGCTCCAGGACAGAAAGCTCCTACGAGCAGTACTTC.

This sequence joins TRBV9 and TRBJ2-1; D is unresolved. Germline V CDR1 and CDR2: SGDLS, YYNGEE. CDR3 length: 12 residues. V lost 7 bases, J lost 5 bases, and 10 bases lay in between. The CDR3 loop is CASPQTHNEQFF. The CDR3 DNA reads TGTGCCAGCCCCCAGACCCACAATGAGCAGTTCTTC. Supplemented by reference TRBV9 and TRBJ2-1, the full variable domain reads DSGVTQTPKHLITATGQRVTLRCSPRSGDLSVYWYQQSLDQGLQFLIQYYNGEERAKGNILERFSAQQFPDLHSELNLSSLELGDSALYFCASPQTHNEQFFGPGTRLTVL.

The chain carries TRBV24-1 and TRBJ1-5; 9 bases align to TRBD1. Trimming cost V 4 bases and J 7 bases; bases outside gene matches: 4. The V gene's germline CDR1 is KGHDR and CDR2 SFDVKD. This CDR3 has 14 amino acids. CDR3 DNA: TGTGCCACCAGTGAGGGACAGGGCTGGCAGCCCCAGCATTTT. Translating it yields CATSEGQGWQPQHF.

The rearrangement joins TRBV4-1 to TRBJ2-6; D is possibly TRBD1 (6 bases). In germline, CDR1 is MGHRA, CDR2 YSYEKL. V was cut by 3 bases and J by 6 bases, with 15 bases left in between. The CDR3 is 16 residues long. CDR3 DNA: TGCGCCAGCAGCCACTTACAGGGCGCCCTGGCCAACGTCCTGACTTTC. Its translation: CASSHLQGALANVLTF.

This chain uses TRBV12-3 or TRBV12-4 with TRBJ1-1; D unclear. V was shortened by 10 bases and J by 8 bases, with 11 bases between the two germline ends. The CDR3 sequence is 10 residues long. As DNA, the CDR3 is TGTGCCATCGGACGTTCAGAAGCTTTCTTT. This gives the protein CAIGRSEAFF.

The rearrangement links TRBV25-1 to TRBJ1-2, with 8 bases aligning to TRBD1. V was clipped by 2 bases and J by 5 bases; unmatched bases: 4. CDR3 length: 14 amino acids. Looked up from germline, CDR1 is MGHDK and CDR2 is SYGVNS. The DNA of the CDR3 is TGTGCCAGCAGTGAACAGGGGGCGCGGTATGGCTACACCTTC. The encoded protein is CASSEQGARYGYTF.

This clonotype was seen only a few times. V gene TRBV20-1 combines with J gene TRBJ2-1; 10 nucleotides match TRBD1. The CDR3 totals 15 residues. J was trimmed by 0 bases and V by 2 bases; bases with no gene match: 1. The germline CDR1 and CDR2 sequences are DFQATT and SNEGSKA (reference sequence). CDR3 loop: CSARRTGGSYNEQFF. CDR3 bases: TGCAGTGCTAGAAGGACAGGGGGCTCCTACAATGAGCAGTTCTTC.

The chain is built from TRBV5-1 and TRBJ2-3; D ambiguous. Trimming removed 4 bases from V and 3 bases from J, with 9 bases in between. The CDR3 spans 13 residues. CDR1 and CDR2 from the germline V gene are SGHRS and YFSETQ. The CDR3 region has the DNA TGCGCCAGCAGCCAATACGGGACAGATACGCAGTATTTT. This gives the protein CASSQYGTDTQYF. Together with reference TRBV5-1 and TRBJ2-3, the CDR3 gives the full variable domain: KAGVTQTPRYLIKTRGQQVTLSCSPISGHRSVSWYQQTPGQGLQFLFEYFSETQRNKGNFPGRFSGRQFSNSRSEMNVSTLELGDSALYLCASSQYGTDTQYFGPGTRLTVL.

This chain links TRBV20-1 with TRBJ2-3; 8 nucleotides line up with TRBD2. V shed 8 bases, J shed 3 bases, and the junction held 10 bases outside the gene matches. The CDR3 has 14 residues. From germline, CDR1 is DFQATT and CDR2 SNEGSKA (reference sequence). CDR3 coding DNA: TGCAGTATCAGCGGGGGCGCGGAGACAGATACGCAGTATTTT. Its protein product is CSISGGAETDTQYF.

The chain employs TRBV9 and TRBJ1-5; D may be TRBD1 (6 bases). Germline lookup yields CDR1 SGDLS and CDR2 YYNGEE. The CDR3 runs 19 residues. V was pared by 1 base and J by 2 bases, with 22 bases between. The CDR3 coding sequence is TGTGCCAGCAGCGTAACTGGGGGGCTGTGGAAGTGGGGCAATCAGCCCCAGCATTTT. Encoded protein: CASSVTGGLWKWGNQPQHF.

This chain uses TRBV10-3 with TRBJ2-5; TRBD1 matches at 9 bases. Matching the DNA end better, TRBJ2-7 makes the J call doubtful. CDR3 length: 12 residues. Germline loops: CDR1 ENHRY, CDR2 SYGVKD. The CDR3 loop reads CATRDRVHEQYF. The CDR3 region has the DNA TGTGCCACCAGGGACAGGGTCCACGAGCAGTACTTC.

V and J are TRBV20-1 and TRBJ2-1, with TRBD2 matching over 7 bases. This CDR3 has 15 residues. The V and J ends lost 1 base and 6 bases, in that order; junction bases with no gene match: 9. Germline V gene lookup returns CDR1 DFQATT and CDR2 SNEGSKA (reference sequence). This chain's CDR3 is CSARARDYGANEQFF. In DNA, the CDR3 is TGCAGTGCTAGAGCCCGGGACTACGGGGCCAATGAGCAGTTCTTC.

This chain links TRBV12-5 with TRBJ2-1; D remains unclear. This CDR3 is built from 11 residues. V was trimmed by 6 bases and J by 12 bases, leaving 12 bases between them. Germline V gives CDR1 LGHNT, CDR2 FRNRAP. The CDR3 protein is CASGQSRVQFF. CDR3 coding DNA: TGTGCTAGTGGCCAAAGTCGAGTGCAGTTCTTC.

This clonotype was observed once. The chain joins TRBV7-6 to TRBJ2-2; D may be TRBD2 (5 bases). Germline V CDR1 and CDR2: SGHVS, FNYEAQ. The length of the CDR3 is 16 residues. Trimming left V 0 bases short and J 6 bases short, with 14 bases between. The CDR3 protein is CASSLASDYVAGELFF. CDR3 nucleotide sequence: TGTGCCAGCAGCTTAGCCTCTGACTACGTGGCCGGGGAGCTGTTTTTT.